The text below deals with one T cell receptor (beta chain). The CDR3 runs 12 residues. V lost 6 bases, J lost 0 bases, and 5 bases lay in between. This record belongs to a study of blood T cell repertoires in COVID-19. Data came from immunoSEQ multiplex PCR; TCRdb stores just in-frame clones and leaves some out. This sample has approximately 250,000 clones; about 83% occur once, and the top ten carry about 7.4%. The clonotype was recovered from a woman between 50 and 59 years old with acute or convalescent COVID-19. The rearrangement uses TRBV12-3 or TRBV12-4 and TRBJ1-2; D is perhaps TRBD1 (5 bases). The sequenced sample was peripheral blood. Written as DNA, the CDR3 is TGTGCCAGCAGACAGGCTAACTATGGCTACACCTTC. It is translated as CASRQANYGYTF.